One and the same sample provided the 6 T cell receptor beta chains below, sequenced in a study of T cell responses to AZD1222 COVID-19 vaccine (dated by TCRdb to the early 2020s). According to the study, the label for this sample's time point signals: baseline before first vaccination. Receptor amplification or capture employed the immunoSEQ multiplex PCR assay. TCRdb mirrors the immuneACCESS table, restricted to in-frame sequences. Some clones are absent from its copies; in checked studies, under half trace to an unresolved V gene, and the reason for the others is unknown. This sample lists some 150,000 clones; about 87% were detected once. The ten largest clones add up to approximately 16% of the sample. Sequenced material: peripheral blood, taken on day 0 of AZD1222 vaccination. Receptor source: an adult in good health.

The rearrangement links TRBV20-1 to TRBJ2-3; perhaps TRBD2 as D (6 bases). Trimming cost V 3 bases and J 6 bases, with 10 bases left between them. The germline V gene has CDR1 DFQATT and CDR2 SNEGSKA (reference sequence). This CDR3 comprises 12 residues. The CDR3 region has the DNA TGCAGTGCTAGTGCGGGACCCGATACGCAGTATTTT. Protein: CSASAGPDTQYF.

This chain joins TRBV14 and TRBJ1-2; D gene uncertain. The length of the CDR3 is 16 residues. Germline CDR1 SGHDN, CDR2 FVKESK. V shed 2 bases and J shed 1 base, with 14 bases lying between them. CDR3 region: CASSQTAGSINYGYTF. The CDR3 region has the DNA TGTGCCAGCAGCCAAACCGCCGGGTCGATTAACTATGGCTACACCTTC.

The rearrangement links TRBV19 to TRBJ1-2, with D maybe TRBD1 (5 bases). The CDR3 loop spans 11 amino acids. The germline V and J ends were trimmed by 11 bases and 5 bases, with 12 bases remaining between them. Germline V gene lookup returns CDR1 LNHDA and CDR2 SQIVND (reference sequence). The CDR3 region has the DNA TGTGCCGCCGGGGGAGGGTATGGCTACACCTTC. Its protein is CAAGGGYGYTF. The whole variable domain, filled in from reference TRBV19 and TRBJ1-2, reads DGGITQSPKYLFRKEGQNVTLSCEQNLNHDAMYWYRQDPGQGLRLIYYSQIVNDFQKGDIAEGYSVSREKKESFPLTVTSAQKNPTAFYLCAAGGGYGYTFGSGTRLTVV.

The CDR3 sequence: CASSQVLAVSTDTQYF. The CDR3 region has the DNA TGTGCCAGCAGCCAAGTCCTAGCGGTTAGCACAGATACGCAGTATTTT. The genes are TRBV3-1 (or the pseudogene TRBV3-2) and TRBJ2-3, with 7 bases aligning to TRBD2. Per the germline V gene, CDR1 is LGHDT and CDR2 is YNNKEL (reference sequence). V shed 1 base, J shed 0 bases, and the junction held 4 bases outside the gene matches. This CDR3 comprises 16 residues.

The gene calls are TRBV3-1 (or the pseudogene TRBV3-2) and TRBJ1-1, with 7 bases lining up with TRBD1. With 1 base clipped from V and 2 bases from J, the junction kept 4 bases outside the gene matches. This CDR3 is built from 15 residues. Germline V gene lookup returns CDR1 LGHDT and CDR2 YNNKEL (reference sequence). As DNA, the CDR3 is TGTGCCAGCAGCCAAGTTAACAGGGGTAACACTGAAGCTTTCTTT. Translated: CASSQVNRGNTEAFF.

V gene TRBV6-1 combines with J gene TRBJ2-7, with D possibly matching TRBD1 (5 bases). V was pared by 7 bases and J by 3 bases, with 10 bases between. The CDR3 consists of 12 residues. The germline gives CDR1 MNHNS, CDR2 SASEGT. The CDR3 DNA reads TGTGCCAGCACCACTCAGGGCTACGAGCAGTACTTC. This codes for CASTTQGYEQYF.